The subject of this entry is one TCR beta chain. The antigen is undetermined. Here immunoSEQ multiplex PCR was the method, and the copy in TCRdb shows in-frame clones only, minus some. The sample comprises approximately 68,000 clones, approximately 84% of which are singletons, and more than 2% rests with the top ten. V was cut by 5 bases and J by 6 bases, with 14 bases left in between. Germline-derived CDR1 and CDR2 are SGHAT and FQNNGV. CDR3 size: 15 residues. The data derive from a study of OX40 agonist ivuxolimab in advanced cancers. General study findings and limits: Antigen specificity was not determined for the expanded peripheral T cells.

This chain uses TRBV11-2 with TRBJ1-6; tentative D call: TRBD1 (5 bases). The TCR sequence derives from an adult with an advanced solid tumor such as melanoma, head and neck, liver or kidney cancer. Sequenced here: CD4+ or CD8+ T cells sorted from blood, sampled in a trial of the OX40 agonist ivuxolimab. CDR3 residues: CASSKKETANSPLHF. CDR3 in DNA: TGTGCCAGCAGCAAAAAGGAGACAGCTAATTCACCCCTCCACTTT.